This T cell receptor (beta chain) is drawn from a study of blood T cell repertoires in COVID-19 (dated by TCRdb to the early 2020s). Regarding the research as a whole: The collaborator samples originated in the United States, Italy and Spain and spanned the acute and convalescent phases of COVID-19. The prospective study material was composed of cDNA or gDNA derived from T cells, B-cell-depleted T cells, or PBMCs. Subjects who had been exposed to COVID-19, were actively infected with it, or had recovered from it provided the deeply sampled blood TCRbeta repertoires that made up the dataset. The repertoires were released in a freely available public database intended as a resource for research on the immune response to SARS-CoV-2. The samples were drawn from two sources: the first 160 participants of the ongoing ImmuneRACE study, and some 1,300 subjects contributed by 6 global collaborators. Sample metadata almost always included a de-identified subject ID, COVID-19 status, age in years and sex. Where available, HLA class I and class II types were obtained from metadata supplied by the sample provider rather than from assay-based typing. The paper as a whole reports these results and caveats: The quantity of clinical and demographic metadata differed by source and by participant and was supplied without curation.

Collaborating institutions collected whole blood in K2EDTA tubes following their own protocols. Collaborator samples were shipped for TCRbeta analysis as frozen whole blood, isolated PBMCs, or DNA extracted from either sample type. The immunoSEQ Assay, a bias-controlled multiplex PCR, was used to amplify TCRbeta CDR3 regions from genomic DNA. Turning to the authors' computational methods: The number of nucleated cells in each sample was estimated from the amplification of reference gene primers within the assay. To quantify the absolute abundance of each unique TCRbeta CDR3 rearrangement, sequence reads were collapsed and filtered. Productive Simpson clonality was computed per sample as the square root of Simpson's diversity index over productive rearrangements. Drawn from immuneACCESS, this table holds only the in-frame rearrangements with V and J called that TCRdb kept. Clones are partly lost; checked studies trace under half to an unresolved V gene and leave the rest unexplained. The V and J calls and the clone size are those of that table, but D and trimming were determined from the DNA. For this sample there are more than 95,000 clones; roughly 90% appear just once. The top ten hold 7.5% to 8% of the sample.

Comment on this clone: Its recognized antigen is unknown. No much larger clonotype is one base removed from it; base qualities were not supplied.

Sequences KGHSH (CDR1) and LQKENI (CDR2) are obtained from the germline V gene. For this chain, trimming is 1 base at the V end and 1 base at the J end, and the number of junction bases without a gene match is 2. The CDR3 contains 15 residues, cysteine and phenylalanine counted. Only the CDR3 DNA is retained, 45 bases long and in frame from the first base. Here the chain combines TRBV18 and TRBJ1-1; 8 bases in between match TRBD1. The source material was peripheral blood. This receptor was obtained from a man aged 50 to 59 with acute or convalescent COVID-19. This receptor carries the CDR3 CASSPRTGQNTEAFF. The sequenced DNA is TGTGCCAGCTCACCACGGACAGGGCAGAACACTGAAGCTTTCTTT.